One and the same sample provided the 24 T cell receptor beta chains below, sequenced in a study of control samples from healthy donors and cancer patients. TCRdb's table, derived via immunoSEQ multiplex PCR, lists solely in-frame clones and lacks some. This sample has about 63,000 clones, with about 82% found just once. Sample: blood. The receptors shown here come from a man aged 35-49 years in good health.

This chain uses TRBV25-1 with TRBJ2-7; D perhaps matches TRBD1 (7 bases). The V end lost 0 bases, the J end lost 7 bases, and 13 bases lay between the germline ends. CDR1 MGHDK and CDR2 SYGVNS come from the germline V gene. The CDR3 is 14 residues long. CDR3 sequence (DNA): TGTGCCAGCAGTGAATATGGAGGGGGCAGGGAGCAGTACTTC. Protein sequence: CASSEYGGGREQYF.

The genes are TRBV18 and TRBJ1-5, with D possibly being TRBD1 (6 bases). V was shortened by 4 bases and J by 3 bases, with 10 bases between the two germline ends. Germline CDR1 KGHSH, CDR2 LQKENI. The CDR3 length is 14 residues. CDR3 sequence: CASSRTGYNQPQHF. CDR3 DNA sequence: TGTGCCAGCTCACGTACAGGGTACAATCAGCCCCAGCATTTT.

Concerning this clone itself: Other DNA sequences from this sample encode an identical CDR3 as well. V usage is TRBV6-6 and J usage is TRBJ1-5; TRBD1 agrees at 7 bases. V lost 2 bases and J lost 2; bases outside the gene matches: 0. Germline CDR1 and CDR2: MNHNY and SVGAGI (reference sequence). This CDR3 is 14 amino acids long. The CDR3, as DNA: TGTGCCAGCAGTTACGGACAGGGCAATCAGCCCCAGCATTTT. Translating it yields CASSYGQGNQPQHF.

The V and J genes are TRBV19 and TRBJ2-4, with 9 bases aligning to TRBD1. The CDR3 contains 13 residues. Per the germline V gene, CDR1 is LNHDA and CDR2 is SQIVND (reference sequence). Trimming cost V 8 bases and J 10 bases; bases outside gene matches: 9. CDR3: CASSLGQGRIQYF. The CDR3 DNA is TGTGCCAGTTCTTTGGGACAGGGAAGGATTCAGTACTTC.

V gene TRBV5-1 combines with J gene TRBJ1-1; no firm D call. The CDR3 has 13 residues. Per the germline V gene, CDR1 is SGHRS and CDR2 is YFSETQ. V was trimmed by 0 bases and J by 3 bases, leaving 6 bases between them. The CDR3 DNA reads as TGCGCCAGCAGCTTGGCCAGTTACACTGAAGCTTTCTTT. It specifies CASSLASYTEAFF.

The CDR3 here is CASSLSRQGAYEQYF. The DNA of the CDR3 is TGTGCCAGCAGCTTATCGCGGCAGGGGGCCTACGAGCAGTACTTC. This rearrangement joins TRBV7-3 to TRBJ2-7; 7 bases map to TRBD1. Germline V gene lookup returns CDR1 SGHTA and CDR2 FQGTGA. The CDR3 is made up of 15 amino acids. V lost 2 bases, J lost 2 bases, and 6 bases stayed unmatched.

This clone was found a few times. The chain joins TRBV24-1 to TRBJ1-5; 9 bases map to TRBD1. The CDR3 extends over 14 amino acids. CDR1 is KGHDR and CDR2 is SFDVKD in the germline V gene. V was pared by 5 bases and J by 6 bases, with 4 bases of the junction left unmatched. DNA for the CDR3: TGTGCCACCAGTGGACAGGGGGGGTTTCAGCCCCAGCATTTT. It yields the protein CATSGQGGFQPQHF.

The rearrangement uses TRBV6-4 and TRBJ2-6; D gene unclear. The germline V gene encodes CDR1 MRHNA and CDR2 SNTAGT. The CDR3 loop spans 14 amino acids. The V end was cut by 4 bases, the J end by 0 bases, with 4 bases between. CDR3 sequence reads: CASSVSSGANVLTF. The CDR3 DNA is TGTGCCAGCAGTGTGAGCTCTGGGGCCAACGTCCTGACTTTC.

This sequence joins TRBV6-5 and TRBJ2-2; D call uncertain. This CDR3 region has 14 residues. V was shortened by 8 bases and J by 0 bases, with 10 bases between the two germline ends. Per the germline V gene, CDR1 is MNHEY and CDR2 is SVGAGI. CDR3 nucleotide sequence: TGTGCCAGCCTAATTTACGCGAACACCGGGGAGCTGTTTTTT. Its translation: CASLIYANTGELFF.

The chain employs TRBV11-1 and TRBJ2-1; 8 bases align to TRBD2. The CDR3 consists of 15 residues. Germline assignment: CDR1 SGHAT and CDR2 FQDESV (reference sequence). V lost 2 bases and J lost 0; bases outside the gene matches: 0. CDR3 residues: CASSLSGSSYNEQFF. As DNA, the CDR3 is TGTGCCAGCAGCTTAAGCGGGAGCTCCTACAATGAGCAGTTCTTC.

V and J are TRBV28 and TRBJ2-3, with a weak D call TRBD2 (6 bases). V was pared by 4 bases and J by 5 bases, with 10 bases between. This CDR3 is 13 amino acids long. Germline V lookup: CDR1 MDHEN, CDR2 SYDVKM. In nucleotides, the CDR3 is TGTGCCAGCAGTTCTAGCGCGCGAGATACGCAGTATTTT. Translation gives CASSSSARDTQYF.

The CDR3 DNA is TGTGCCAGCAACCCAACAGGGGCGGGCGGCTACACCTTC. Its protein is CASNPTGAGGYTF. The chain has TRBV6-5 and TRBJ1-2; 7 positions agree with TRBD1. The CDR3 totals 13 residues. Germline CDR1 MNHEY, CDR2 SVGAGI. V shed 7 bases, J shed 8 bases, and the junction held 10 bases outside the gene matches.

The chain combines TRBV14 with TRBJ1-2; the match to TRBD1 covers 9 bases. Trimming removed 5 bases from V and 2 bases from J; junction bases left unmatched: 12. There are 17 residues in the CDR3. Per the germline V gene, CDR1 is SGHDN and CDR2 is FVKESK. The CDR3 nucleotides are TGTGCCAGCAGCAGGCCGGACAGGGGTTTTGACAACTATGGCTACACCTTC. Encoded protein: CASSRPDRGFDNYGYTF. The variable domain in full, with the rest retrieved from reference TRBV14 and TRBJ1-2, is EAGVTQFPSHSVIEKGQTVTLRCDPISGHDNLYWYRRVMGKEIKFLLHFVKESKQDESGMPNNRFLAERTGGTYSTLKVQPAELEDSGVYFCASSRPDRGFDNYGYTFGSGTRLTVV.

This clone showed up just once. The chain has TRBV7-3 and TRBJ1-1; D call uncertain. The V and J ends lost 1 base and 2 bases respectively, with 8 bases between them. CDR3 length: 14 amino acids. CDR1 is SGHTA, CDR2 FQGTGA, per germline. For the CDR3, the DNA is TGTGCCAGCAGCTTAAGTGGGCGTAACACTGAAGCTTTCTTT. Its protein is CASSLSGRNTEAFF.

V and J are TRBV7-2 and TRBJ1-6; D remains unclear. Between the trimmed V and J ends, which lost 1 base and 0 bases, there was a span of 7 bases. The CDR3 runs to 16 residues. CDR1 and CDR2 from the germline V gene are SGHTA and FQGNSA. CDR3 nucleotide sequence: TGTGCCAGCAGCTTAGGTGGGAGCTCCTATAATTCACCCCTCCACTTT. Protein product: CASSLGGSSYNSPLHF.

As concerns this clone: This may arise from a read error, as a much more abundant clone is one base away. The identical CDR3 is also encoded by other nucleotide sequences in the sample. V usage is TRBV6-4 and J usage is TRBJ2-1; TRBD2 matches 8 bases. J was trimmed by 4 bases and V by 0 bases; bases with no gene match: 2. CDR1 and CDR2 from the germline V gene are MRHNA and SNTAGT. The CDR3 length is 15 residues. The CDR3 DNA reads as TGTGCCAGCAGTGACTCGAGCGGGAGTTACAATGAGCAGTTCTTC. Protein product: CASSDSSGSYNEQFF.

The chain recombines TRBV4-3 with TRBJ2-1; 12 bases align to TRBD2. Germline-derived CDR1 and CDR2 are LGHNA and YSLEER. This CDR3 has 15 residues. The ends lost 4 bases at V and 8 bases at J; junction bases unmatched: 6. The CDR3 nucleotides read TGCGCCAGCAGCCCCACTAGCGGGAGGCGCGATGAGCAGTTCTTC. Translation: CASSPTSGRRDEQFF.

The chain employs TRBV19 and TRBJ1-5; 8 nucleotides line up with TRBD1. V dropped 5 bases and J dropped 5; count of bases not matched to a gene: 8. Germline CDR1 reads LNHDA; CDR2 reads SQIVND (reference sequence). This CDR3 region has 15 residues. The CDR3 here is CASSPRTGQDQPQHF. The CDR3 nucleotides are TGTGCCAGTAGTCCGAGGACAGGGCAGGATCAGCCCCAGCATTTT.

The V and J genes are TRBV7-9 and TRBJ2-2, with 9 bases fitting TRBD2. The germline gives CDR1 SEHNR, CDR2 FQNEAQ (reference sequence). V trimming: 1 base; J trimming: 4 bases; junction bases outside the gene matches: 4. CDR3 length: 16 amino acids. DNA for the CDR3: TGTGCCAGCAGCTTAGGCCTAGCGGGAAGCACCGGGGAGCTGTTTTTT. This translates into CASSLGLAGSTGELFF.

This chain joins TRBV7-2 and TRBJ2-2, with unresolved D. Trimming took off 4 bases at V and 6 bases at J, with 9 bases between the two ends. Per the germline V gene, CDR1 is SGHTA and CDR2 is FQGNSA. The CDR3 has 13 residues. CDR3 region: CASSSNTAGELFF. The CDR3 bases are TGTGCCAGCAGCTCAAATACCGCCGGGGAGCTGTTTTTT.

This chain connects TRBV5-1 to TRBJ1-1; D is unclear. Germline assignment: CDR1 SGHRS and CDR2 YFSETQ. This CDR3 comprises 19 residues. Trimming removed 4 bases at V and 1 base at J, with 26 bases between. CDR3 nucleotides: TGCGCCAGCAGCACTGGACGGATTAGGCCTGACCTTCCGAACACTGAAGCTTTCTTT. Translation gives CASSTGRIRPDLPNTEAFF. The full variable domain, its missing parts supplied by reference TRBV5-1 and TRBJ1-1, is KAGVTQTPRYLIKTRGQQVTLSCSPISGHRSVSWYQQTPGQGLQFLFEYFSETQRNKGNFPGRFSGRQFSNSRSEMNVSTLELGDSALYLCASSTGRIRPDLPNTEAFFGQGTRLTVV.

A single count supports this clone. The chain carries TRBV7-3 and TRBJ1-2; TRBD1 aligns across 8 bases. Trimming took 4 bases from V and 6 from J; bases not matched to a gene: 10. Germline values: CDR1 SGHTA, CDR2 FQGTGA. The CDR3 consists of 15 residues. This chain's CDR3 is CASSSGTGLKDGYTF. The CDR3 DNA reads as TGTGCCAGCAGCTCCGGGACAGGACTTAAGGATGGCTACACCTTC.

The chain links TRBV7-8 to TRBJ2-1; D perhaps matches TRBD2 (6 bases). Germline V CDR1 and CDR2: SGHVS, FQNEAQ. The CDR3 extends over 15 amino acids. Trimming cost V 4 bases and J 0 bases, with 10 bases left between them. In DNA, the CDR3 is TGTGCCAGCAGCTCCCGGGGGAGCTCCTACAATGAGCAGTTCTTC. Amino acid sequence: CASSSRGSSYNEQFF. Supplemented by reference TRBV7-8 and TRBJ2-1, the full variable domain reads GAGVSQSPRYKVAKRGQDVALRCDPISGHVSLFWYQQALGQGPEFLTYFQNEAQLDKSGLPSDRFFAERPEGSVSTLKIQRTQQEDSAVYLCASSSRGSSYNEQFFGPGTRLTVL.

The chain carries TRBV18 and TRBJ1-5; 9 bases line up with TRBD1. The ends lost 0 bases at V and 6 bases at J; junction bases unmatched: 6. Per germline, CDR1 KGHSH and CDR2 LQKENI. This CDR3 has 16 residues. In nucleotides, the CDR3 is TGTGCCAGCTCACCACCTGGGACAGGGAATGGTCAGCCCCAGCATTTT. Its translation: CASSPPGTGNGQPQHF.